The 26 T cell receptor beta chains listed next were all sequenced from one sample in a study of pediatric ulcerative colitis. Rectal tissue came from one to two pinch biopsies taken at colonoscopy. Profiling relied on immunoSEQ multiplex PCR, and the TCRdb table lists in-frame clones only, not all of them. This sample has fewer than 13,000 clones, with 80% to 90% found just once. Material: gut tissue. The source of these receptors is a girl aged 5-17 years who was a control in a study of pediatric ulcerative colitis.

The rearrangement uses TRBV7-9 and TRBJ2-7, with 10 positions matching TRBD2. CDR3 size: 15 residues. V was pared by 5 bases and J by 4 bases, with 8 bases of the junction left unmatched. Germline CDR1 SEHNR, CDR2 FQNEAQ (reference sequence). CDR3 amino acids: CASSLRLAGPYEQYF. In DNA, the CDR3 is TGTGCCAGCAGCCTCAGACTAGCGGGCCCTTACGAGCAGTACTTC.

V usage is TRBV9 and J usage is TRBJ2-6, with 8 bases fitting TRBD1. In germline, CDR1 is SGDLS, CDR2 YYNGEE. The CDR3 covers 17 residues. Trimming cost V 1 base and J 2 bases; bases outside gene matches: 5. In DNA, the CDR3 is TGTGCCAGCAGCGTATGGTCAGGGGGCACTGGGGCCAACGTCCTGACTTTC. Translation gives CASSVWSGGTGANVLTF.

V and J are TRBV7-2 and TRBJ2-3, with D perhaps matching TRBD1 (5 bases). The CDR3 spans 17 residues. Trimming left V 0 bases short and J 3 bases short, with 16 bases between. Germline CDR1 and CDR2: SGHTA and FQGNSA. The CDR3 DNA reads as TGTGCCAGCAGCTTAGCGGGGCTAATCCCTAGAACAGATACGCAGTATTTT. Its translation: CASSLAGLIPRTDTQYF.

The rearrangement joins TRBV4-1 to TRBJ2-4; D might be TRBD1 or TRBD2, each matching 6 bases. The V end lost 1 base, the J end lost 2 bases, and 12 bases lay between the germline ends. The CDR3 has 16 residues. CDR1 is MGHRA, CDR2 YSYEKL, per germline. This CDR3 is CASSQARGGSKNIQYF. CDR3 nucleotides: TGCGCCAGCAGCCAAGCCCGAGGGGGGTCCAAAAACATTCAGTACTTC.

V is TRBV2 and J is TRBJ1-5; no reliable D call. Trimming removed 4 bases at V and 2 bases at J, with 12 bases between. This CDR3 has 15 amino acids. Germline V CDR1 and CDR2: SNHLY, FYNNEI. Written as DNA, the CDR3 is TGTGCCAGCAGTGGCCGCCAGGCCCGCAATCAGCCCCAGCATTTT. Protein sequence: CASSGRQARNQPQHF.

V gene TRBV2 combines with J gene TRBJ2-7, with 13 nucleotides matching TRBD2. Germline V gives CDR1 SNHLY, CDR2 FYNNEI. This CDR3 contains 17 residues. The V segment lost 4 bases and the J segment 4 bases; nucleotides outside the gene matches: 10. Here the CDR3 DNA reads TGTGCCAGCAGTGGCGGACTAGCGGGAGCCCCGGCGTACGAGCAGTACTTC. Protein sequence: CASSGGLAGAPAYEQYF.

This clone has just one count. The chain recombines TRBV10-2 with TRBJ2-1; 7 nucleotides align to TRBD2. Germline values: CDR1 WSHSY, CDR2 SAAADI. V shed 6 bases, J shed 4 bases, and the junction held 12 bases outside the gene matches. This CDR3 is built from 16 residues. In nucleotides, the CDR3 is TGCGCCAGCAGAGATCCCAGAGCGGGGTTTTACAATGAGCAGTTCTTC. It encodes CASRDPRAGFYNEQFF.

The V and J genes are TRBV20-1 and TRBJ2-1; no definite D call. The CDR3 contains 11 residues. V lost 6 bases and J 10 bases, leaving 13 bases between the germline ends. CDR1 and CDR2 from the germline V gene are DFQATT and SNEGSKA (reference sequence). The chain's CDR3 is CSAPRRGEQFF. CDR3 coding DNA: TGCAGTGCCCCCCGGAGAGGAGAGCAGTTCTTC.

The chain uses TRBV10-3 and TRBJ2-1, with a possible D match to TRBD2 (5 bases). The CDR3 contains 13 residues. V gave up 4 bases and J gave up 7 bases, with 11 bases separating them. Germline V gene data show CDR1 as ENHRY and CDR2 as SYGVKD. The CDR3 DNA reads as TGTGCCATCAGTGGATCGGGGATTAATGAGCAGTTCTTC. This encodes CAISGSGINEQFF.

The rearrangement links TRBV7-9 to TRBJ2-7; 8 bases line up with TRBD2. Trimming at V came to 0 bases and at J to 3 bases, leaving 7 bases not matched to a gene. In germline, CDR1 is SEHNR, CDR2 FQNEAQ (reference sequence). The CDR3 consists of 16 residues. CDR3 region: CASSLAMPSGRYEQYF. The DNA of the CDR3 is TGTGCCAGCAGCTTAGCGATGCCTAGCGGGCGCTACGAGCAGTACTTC.

Only one count was recorded for this clone. The rearrangement links TRBV4-3 to TRBJ2-4; D gene unclear. This CDR3 region has 17 residues. Germline CDR1 reads LGHNA; CDR2 reads YSLEER. V lost 0 bases and J lost 0, with 12 bases in between. This chain's CDR3 is CASSQDHYRLAKNIQYF. The CDR3 region has the DNA TGCGCCAGCAGCCAAGATCATTACCGACTAGCCAAAAACATTCAGTACTTC.

This clone is large in the sample. The V gene is TRBV4-3, the J gene TRBJ2-3; TRBD1 aligns across 7 bases. Per germline, CDR1 LGHNA and CDR2 YSLEER. This CDR3 contains 14 residues. V shed 4 bases, J shed 6 bases, and the junction held 7 bases outside the gene matches. CDR3 protein: CASSPHEQGDTQYF. The CDR3 nucleotides are TGCGCCAGCAGCCCCCACGAACAGGGGGATACGCAGTATTTT.

The chain has TRBV30 and TRBJ2-7; 7 bases map to TRBD2. The germline V gene has CDR1 GTSNPN and CDR2 SVGIG (reference sequence). V lost 5 bases to trimming and J lost 3 bases; unmatched junction nucleotides: 16. The CDR3 sequence is 16 residues long. The CDR3 loop reads CAWGFQAGTPDYEQYF. CDR3 DNA: TGTGCCTGGGGTTTCCAAGCGGGAACACCCGACTACGAGCAGTACTTC.

The gene calls are TRBV19 and TRBJ1-4, with TRBD1 matching over 7 bases. The CDR3 is 14 residues long. Germline CDR1 and CDR2: LNHDA and SQIVND (reference sequence). With V trimmed by 3 bases and J by 2 bases, 0 bases remained unmatched. CDR3 in DNA: TGTGCCAGTAGTATGGGACAGACTAATGAAAAACTGTTTTTT. Protein: CASSMGQTNEKLFF.

The chain carries TRBV29-1 and TRBJ1-1, with D unresolved. The length of the CDR3 is 13 residues. Trimming stripped 6 bases from V and 4 bases from J, with 15 bases between. Per the germline V gene, CDR1 is SQVTM and CDR2 is ANQGSEA. The CDR3, as DNA: TGCAGCGTAGGAGGGCCTGATGGCACTGAAGCTTTCTTT. It translates to CSVGGPDGTEAFF.

The chain joins TRBV15 to TRBJ2-2; 11 bases are shared with TRBD2. Losses at the gene ends were 1 base for V and 5 bases for J; bases not matched to a gene: 9. This CDR3 spans 18 amino acids. Germline assignment: CDR1 LNHNV and CDR2 YYDKDF (reference sequence). CDR3 loop: CATSRAWELAGDTGELFF. Here the CDR3 DNA reads TGTGCCACCAGCAGAGCATGGGAACTAGCGGGAGATACCGGGGAGCTGTTTTTT.

The chain has TRBV29-1 and TRBJ1-4; D unresolved. The CDR3 has 13 residues. CDR1 is SQVTM and CDR2 is ANQGSEA in the germline V gene. The germline V and J ends were trimmed by 4 bases and 0 bases, with 6 bases remaining between them. CDR3 in DNA: TGCAGCGTTGTAGGTGCAACTAATGAAAAACTGTTTTTT. It yields the protein CSVVGATNEKLFF.

J is TRBJ2-7 and V is TRBV4-2; D assignment may be TRBD1 or TRBD2 (5 bases each). The CDR3 covers 17 residues. V was clipped by 1 base and J by 3 bases, with 19 bases between them. Germline V CDR1 and CDR2: LGHNA, YNFKEQ. The CDR3 is CASSQAPGAGWNYEQYF. In DNA, the CDR3 is TGTGCCAGCAGCCAAGCCCCCGGGGCAGGTTGGAACTACGAGCAGTACTTC.

In nucleotides, the CDR3 is TGTGCCAGCAGTTCACTTTCCAGGGTTCGGAAAACTGAAGCTTTCTTT. Protein sequence: CASSSLSRVRKTEAFF. The V and J genes are TRBV27 and TRBJ1-1; maybe TRBD1 (5 bases). V lost 4 bases and J 5 bases, leaving 20 bases between the germline ends. Germline loops: CDR1 MNHEY, CDR2 SMNVEV (reference sequence). The CDR3 length is 16 residues.

This rearrangement joins TRBV4-3 to TRBJ1-1; D is unclear. CDR1 is LGHNA, CDR2 YSLEER, per germline. The CDR3 length is 16 residues. The germline V and J ends were trimmed by 3 bases and 0 bases, with 14 bases remaining between them. CDR3 loop: CASSHFDRLMNTEAFF. CDR3 DNA: TGCGCCAGCAGCCACTTCGACCGGCTCATGAACACTGAAGCTTTCTTT.

The chain is built from TRBV19 and TRBJ2-1; TRBD2 aligns across 9 bases. J gave up 2 bases and V 2 bases, and 13 bases lay outside the gene matches. The germline CDR1 and CDR2 sequences are LNHDA and SQIVND (reference sequence). This CDR3 has 19 residues. The CDR3, as DNA: TGTGCCAGTAGTATAATAGCCTACGGCGGGAGGGACACCTACAATGAGCAGTTCTTC. As protein: CASSIIAYGGRDTYNEQFF. Combining the CDR3 with reference TRBV19 and TRBJ2-1 gives the whole variable domain DGGITQSPKYLFRKEGQNVTLSCEQNLNHDAMYWYRQDPGQGLRLIYYSQIVNDFQKGDIAEGYSVSREKKESFPLTVTSAQKNPTAFYLCASSIIAYGGRDTYNEQFFGPGTRLTVL.

The gene calls are TRBV28 and TRBJ2-2; 7 bases map to TRBD2. Trimming removed 2 bases from V and 1 base from J; junction bases left unmatched: 4. Per germline, CDR1 MDHEN and CDR2 SYDVKM. CDR3 length equals 16 residues. The CDR3 is CASSLILAVNTGELFF. CDR3 bases: TGTGCCAGCAGTTTAATTCTAGCGGTGAACACCGGGGAGCTGTTTTTT.

The gene calls are TRBV18 and TRBJ1-5, with D uncertain. Trimming shortened V by 3 bases and J by 0 bases, and 3 bases separated the two germline ends. CDR1 and CDR2 from the germline V gene are KGHSH and LQKENI. This CDR3 is built from 13 residues. This CDR3 is CASSPNSNQPQHF. The CDR3 nucleotides read TGTGCCAGCTCACCTAATAGCAATCAGCCCCAGCATTTT. Using reference TRBV18 and TRBJ1-5 for the parts outside the CDR3, the full variable domain is NAGVMQNPRHLVRRRGQEARLRCSPMKGHSHVYWYRQLPEEGLKFMVYLQKENIIDESGMPKERFSAEFPKEGPSILRIQQVVRGDSAAYFCASSPNSNQPQHFGDGTRLSIL.

The J gene is TRBJ2-7, the V gene TRBV10-3, with TRBD2 matching over 8 bases. CDR3 length equals 15 residues. With V trimmed by 3 bases and J by 6 bases, 10 bases remained unmatched. CDR1 and CDR2 from the germline V gene are ENHRY and SYGVKD. The CDR3 region is CAISDYSGVLREQYF. The CDR3 DNA reads as TGTGCCATCAGTGACTATAGCGGGGTCCTCCGCGAGCAGTACTTC.

This chain connects TRBV9 to TRBJ2-7, with a possible D match to TRBD1 (6 bases). Trimming took off 4 bases at V and 2 bases at J, with 13 bases between the two ends. There are 14 residues in the CDR3. CDR1 SGDLS and CDR2 YYNGEE come from the germline V gene. The CDR3 DNA reads TGTGCCAGCAGCCCTCGGGACACTACCTACGAGCAGTACTTC. Protein product: CASSPRDTTYEQYF.

The chain combines TRBV5-4 with TRBJ1-1, with D possibly being TRBD1 (5 bases). CDR3 length: 14 residues. Deletions cut 4 bases from V and 6 bases from J, with 16 bases between. Germline CDR1 and CDR2: SGHNT and YYREEE (reference sequence). Written as DNA, the CDR3 is TGTGCCAGCAGCCAGCGCCGAGGGGATTCTGAAGCTTTCTTT. Translating gives CASSQRRGDSEAFF.